Detailed here is one T cell receptor beta chain. What it binds is unknown. The PCR had 60 Vbeta and 13 Jbeta primers. Data came from immunoSEQ multiplex PCR; TCRdb stores just in-frame clones and leaves some out. The data contain 100,000 to 150,000 clones, over 75% of them singletons. The data originate from a study of cytomegalovirus exposure and HLA in healthy donors. The CDR3 is 13 amino acids. Unmatched junction bases numbered 5, after V lost 6 bases and J lost 5 bases. Germline V gene lookup returns CDR1 MNHEY and CDR2 SVGAGI. Study-wide points: The authors listed 150 to 200 TCR beta chains as cytomegalovirus-associated.

This clonotype was sampled from a man under 40 in good health and CMV-seronegative. Input material: PBMCs. This chain uses TRBV6-5 with TRBJ1-1; TRBD1 agrees at 8 bases. The CDR3 bases are TGTGCCAGCAGCAGGGGGCAGGGGACTGAAGCTTTCTTT. This codes for CASSRGQGTEAFF.